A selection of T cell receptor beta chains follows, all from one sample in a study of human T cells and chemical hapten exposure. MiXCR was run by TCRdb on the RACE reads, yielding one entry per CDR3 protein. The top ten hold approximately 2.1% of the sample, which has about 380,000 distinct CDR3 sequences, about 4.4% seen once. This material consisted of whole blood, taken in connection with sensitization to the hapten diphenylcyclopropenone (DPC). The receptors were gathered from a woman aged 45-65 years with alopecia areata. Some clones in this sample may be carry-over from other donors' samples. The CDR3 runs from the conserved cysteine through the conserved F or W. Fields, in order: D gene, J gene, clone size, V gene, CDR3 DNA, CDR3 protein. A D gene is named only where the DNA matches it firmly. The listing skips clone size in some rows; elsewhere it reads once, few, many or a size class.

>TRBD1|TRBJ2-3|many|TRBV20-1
TGCAGTGCTACCCGGGACAGGGGCGTCTATACGCAGTATTTT
CSATRDRGVYTQYF
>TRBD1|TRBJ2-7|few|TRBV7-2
TGTGCCAGCAGCTCGGGACAGACCTACTACGAGCAGTACTTC
CASSSGQTYYEQYF
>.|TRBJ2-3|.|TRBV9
TGTGCCAGCAGCGTAGACACCCAGGATACGCAGTATTTT
CASSVDTQDTQYF
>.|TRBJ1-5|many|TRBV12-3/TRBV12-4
TGTGCCAGCAGTCGGAGACAAGGGGACCAGCATTTT
CASSRRQGDQHF
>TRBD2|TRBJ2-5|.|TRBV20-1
TGCAGTGCTTCAGCGGGGGGGCCGCGAGAGACCCAGTACTTC
CSASAGGPRETQYF
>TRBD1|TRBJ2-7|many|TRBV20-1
TGCAGTGTCGGGACAGGGAACTCGGGGCAGTACTTC
CSVGTGNSGQYF
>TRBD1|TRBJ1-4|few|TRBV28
TGTGCCAGCAGTTTATTCCCGGAAGGGGGCAGAGAAAAACTGTTTTTT
CASSLFPEGGREKLFF
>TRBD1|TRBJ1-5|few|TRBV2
TGTGCCAGCAGTGGGGACAGGGGGCGACCCGGTAGCAATCAGCCCCAGCATTTT
CASSGDRGRPGSNQPQHF
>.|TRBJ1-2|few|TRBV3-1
TGTGCCAGCTGGAAGACAGTCTATGGCTACACCTTC
CASWKTVYGYTF
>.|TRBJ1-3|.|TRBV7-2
TGTGCCAGCAGCTTGGGGGATTCGGCTGGAAACACCATATATTTT
CASSLGDSAGNTIYF
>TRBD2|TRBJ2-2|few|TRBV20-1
TGCAGTGCCCCTAGCGGGGGAAACACCGGGGAGCTGTTTTTT
CSAPSGGNTGELFF
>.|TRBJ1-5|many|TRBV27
TGTGCCAGCAGTTTGGCAGATAGCAATCAGCCCCAGCATTTT
CASSLADSNQPQHF
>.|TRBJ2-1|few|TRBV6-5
TGTGCCAGCACCCCCAGGGCAGGGTGGGGATTCAATGAGCAGTTCTTC
CASTPRAGWGFNEQFF
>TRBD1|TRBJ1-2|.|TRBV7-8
TGTGCCAGCAGCCCAGGGGGGACTAACTATGGCTACACCTTC
CASSPGGTNYGYTF
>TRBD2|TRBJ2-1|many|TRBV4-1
TGCGCCAGCAGCCAGCCCGGACTAGCGGGGGAATACAATGAGCAGTTCTTC
CASSQPGLAGEYNEQFF
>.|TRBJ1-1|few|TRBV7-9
TGTGCCAGCAGCCTTCCTTCCCGGATCGCTGAAGCTTTCTTT
CASSLPSRIAEAFF
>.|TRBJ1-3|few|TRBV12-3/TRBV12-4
TGTGCCAGCAGGTACGGCTCTGGAAACACCATATATTTT
CASRYGSGNTIYF
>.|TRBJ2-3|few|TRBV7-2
TGTGCCAGCAGCTTGGGAAAAAGCCCCACAGATACGCAGTATTTT
CASSLGKSPTDTQYF
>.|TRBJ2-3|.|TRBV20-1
TGCAGTGCTTTACAGTATACGCAGTATTTT
CSALQYTQYF
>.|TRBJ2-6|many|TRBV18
TGTGCCAGCTCACTCCGGGAATACTCTGGGGCCAACGTCCTGACTTTC
CASSLREYSGANVLTF
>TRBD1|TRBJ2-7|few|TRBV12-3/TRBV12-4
TGTGCCAGCAGTGCTGTTGGACAGGACGAGCAGTACTTC
CASSAVGQDEQYF
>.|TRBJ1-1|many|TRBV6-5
TGTGCCAGCAGGATCGGACACAGGTTGAACACTGAAGCTTTCTTT
CASRIGHRLNTEAFF
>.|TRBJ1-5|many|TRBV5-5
TGTGCCAGCAGCTTGCTAGGGGATGGCAATCAGCCCCAGCATTTT
CASSLLGDGNQPQHF
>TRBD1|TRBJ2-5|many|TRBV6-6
TGTGCCAGCAGGAAGGACAGGGAAAAATACTTC
CASRKDREKYF
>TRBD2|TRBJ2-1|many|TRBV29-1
TGCAGCGTCCCCCCATCCCCCACAACTAGCGGGCTTAGCTCCTACAATGAGCAGTTCTTC
CSVPPSPTTSGLSSYNEQFF
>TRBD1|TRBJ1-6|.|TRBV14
TGTGCCAGCAGCCAACGGGACAGGGCCAATTCACCCCTCCACTTT
CASSQRDRANSPLHF
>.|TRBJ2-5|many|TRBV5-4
TGTGCCAGCAGCTTGCTTGGGAGGAGGAGGGAGACCCAGTACTTC
CASSLLGRRRETQYF
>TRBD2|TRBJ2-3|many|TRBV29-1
TGCAGCGCTAGCGGGAGCCGGGCAGATACGCAGTATTTT
CSASGSRADTQYF
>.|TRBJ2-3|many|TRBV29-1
TGCAGCGTTGACGGAGGGAGGTCCTCAGATACGCAGTATTTT
CSVDGGRSSDTQYF
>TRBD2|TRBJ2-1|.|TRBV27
TGTGCCAGCAGATTGTTGGCTAGCGGGAGAAGATCCTACAATGAGCAGTTCTTC
CASRLLASGRRSYNEQFF
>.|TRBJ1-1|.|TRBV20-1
TGCAGTGCTAGATCTCCAGAAGGAATCACTGAAGCTTTCTTT
CSARSPEGITEAFF
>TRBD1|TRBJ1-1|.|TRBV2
TGTGCCAGCAGTGAGGACAGGGATGGGACTGAAGCTTTCTTT
CASSEDRDGTEAFF
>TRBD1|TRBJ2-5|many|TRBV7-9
TGTGCCAGCAGCTCCCGGACAGGGGATAAAGAGACCCAGTACTTC
CASSSRTGDKETQYF
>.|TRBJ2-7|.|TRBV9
TGTGCCAGCAGCGTAGACGGGAGTCTGGTCTACGAGCAGTACTTC
CASSVDGSLVYEQYF
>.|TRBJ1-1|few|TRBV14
TGTGCCAGCAGCCACTACAGTGTCATGAACACTGAAGCTTTCTTT
CASSHYSVMNTEAFF
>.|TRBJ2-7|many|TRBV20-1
TGCAGTGCTTCCCAGGGGTTTCAAAGGGACGAGCAGTACTTC
CSASQGFQRDEQYF
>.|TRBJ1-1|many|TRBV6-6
TGTGCCAGCAGTTACTCGGCAGGGAACACTGAAGCTTTCTTT
CASSYSAGNTEAFF
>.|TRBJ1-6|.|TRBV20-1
TGCAGTGCTAGAGAGACAGTTCAGAGTTCACCCCTCCACTTT
CSARETVQSSPLHF
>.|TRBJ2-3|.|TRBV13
TGTGCCAGCAGCTTAGCGGGGCCCGATTCCACAGATACGCAGTATTTT
CASSLAGPDSTDTQYF
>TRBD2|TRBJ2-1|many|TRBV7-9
TGTGCCAGCAGGGGGACGCTAGCGGGAGGGAATGAGCAGTTCTTC
CASRGTLAGGNEQFF
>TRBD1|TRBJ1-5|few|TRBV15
TGTGCCACCAGCCCATATGGACAGGGGGCAAGCAATCAGCCCCAGCATTTT
CATSPYGQGASNQPQHF
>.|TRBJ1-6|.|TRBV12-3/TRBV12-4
TGTGCCAGCTCAGTGAGCTCCTATAATTCACCCCTCCACTTT
CASSVSSYNSPLHF
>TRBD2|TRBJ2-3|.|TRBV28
TGTGCCAGCAGTCTCTCCGGGACTAGCGCAGATACGCAGTATTTT
CASSLSGTSADTQYF
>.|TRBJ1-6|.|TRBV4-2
TGTGCCAGCAGCCAAGACCCACAAACAGGGAATAGGCATTCACCCCTCCACTTT
CASSQDPQTGNRHSPLHF
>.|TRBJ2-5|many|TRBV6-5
TGTGCCAGCACCCGGGAGTACAGGAGACAAGAGACCCAGTACTTC
CASTREYRRQETQYF
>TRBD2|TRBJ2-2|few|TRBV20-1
TGCAGTGCTAGAGATCGGGCTAGCGGGGGGCCCTACACCGGGGAGCTGTTTTTT
CSARDRASGGPYTGELFF
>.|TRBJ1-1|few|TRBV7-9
TGTGGGGGGCGAATAATGAACACTGAAGCTTTCTTT
CGGRIMNTEAFF
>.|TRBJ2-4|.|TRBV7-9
TGTGCCAGCAGCTTATTGGGGGTTGATCAGTACTTC
CASSLLGVDQYF
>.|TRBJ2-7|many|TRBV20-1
TGCAGTGCTAGAGATCTAGGACTCTCCTACGAGCAGTACTTC
CSARDLGLSYEQYF
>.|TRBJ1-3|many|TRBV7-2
TGTGCCAGCAGCCCCGGCCGGGACCCACAGCTTGGAAACACCATATATTTT
CASSPGRDPQLGNTIYF
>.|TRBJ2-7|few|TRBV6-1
TGTGCCAGCAGTGAATGGGGATCCTACGAGCAGTACTTC
CASSEWGSYEQYF
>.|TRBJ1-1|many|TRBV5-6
TGTGCCAGCAGCTTGATGATGAACACTGAAGCTTTCTTT
CASSLMMNTEAFF
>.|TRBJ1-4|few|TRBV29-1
TGCAGCATCCCCCGGGGAGAAAAACTGTTTTTT
CSIPRGEKLFF
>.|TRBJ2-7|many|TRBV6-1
TGTGCCAGCAGTGATGGACTCTCCTACGAGCAGTACTTC
CASSDGLSYEQYF
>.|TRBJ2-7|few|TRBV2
TGTGCCAGCAGGCCAGCCTCCTACGAGCAGTACTTC
CASRPASYEQYF
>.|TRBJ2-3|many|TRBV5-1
TGCGCCAGCAGCTTGGAGAGTTCAGATACGCAGTATTTT
CASSLESSDTQYF
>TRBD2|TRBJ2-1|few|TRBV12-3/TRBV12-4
TGTGCCAGCAGCTCCGAACTAGCGGGGGACCTATACAATGAGCAGTTCTTC
CASSSELAGDLYNEQFF
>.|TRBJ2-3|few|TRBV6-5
TGTGCCAGCAGTTACAGGGGTCCTAGCACAGATACGCAGTATTTT
CASSYRGPSTDTQYF
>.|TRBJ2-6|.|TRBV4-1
TGCGCCAGCAGCCACAGGGTCCCCTCTGGGGCCAACGTCCTGACTTTC
CASSHRVPSGANVLTF
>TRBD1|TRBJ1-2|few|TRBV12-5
TGTGCTAGTGGTTTACCTACCTCCGGGACAGGGAACCCCTATGGCTACACCTTC
CASGLPTSGTGNPYGYTF